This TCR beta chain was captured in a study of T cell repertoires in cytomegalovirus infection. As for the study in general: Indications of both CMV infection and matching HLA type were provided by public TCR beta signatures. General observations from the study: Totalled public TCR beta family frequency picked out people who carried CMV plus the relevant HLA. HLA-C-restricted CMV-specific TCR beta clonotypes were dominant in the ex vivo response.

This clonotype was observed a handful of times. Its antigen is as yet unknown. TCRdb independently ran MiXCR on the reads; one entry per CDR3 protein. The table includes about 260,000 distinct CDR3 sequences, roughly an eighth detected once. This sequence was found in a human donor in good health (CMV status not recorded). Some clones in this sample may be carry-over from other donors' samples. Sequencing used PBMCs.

In DNA, the CDR3 is TGTGCCAGCAGTTACTCGGTAAATCTCAATCAGCCCCAGCATTTT. Translation: CASSYSVNLNQPQHF. This chain connects TRBV6-2 or TRBV6-3 to TRBJ1-5; D not resolved. The germline V and J ends were trimmed by 0 bases and 3 bases, with 9 bases remaining between them. Germline V gene data show CDR1 as MNHEY and CDR2 as SVGEGT. This CDR3 region has 15 residues.